This T cell receptor beta chain is drawn from a study of monozygotic twins with inflammatory bowel disease. Reanalyzing the 5' RACE reads, TCRdb keeps one entry per CDR3 protein, without DNA. Across 400,000 to 500,000 distinct CDR3 sequences, the top ten clones capture 2% to 2.5% of the sample. This CDR3 is 16 amino acids long. Germline CDR1 reads SGHRS; CDR2 reads YFSETQ. Study-wide points: Relative to healthy twins, IBD patients had fewer clonotypes in common with others, a gap that was especially apparent with disease activity. Healthy co-twins exceeded IBD patients in TCRbeta diversity as measured by inverse Simpson.

Skipping T cell sorting, the study isolated total RNA directly from whole blood. In regard to this clonotype: The antigen remains undetermined.

Sequenced sample: blood. The chain couples TRBV5-1 to TRBJ1-5. The receptor comes from a human donor with ulcerative colitis or Crohn's disease, or a healthy co-twin of an affected twin (not recorded which). The CDR3 reads CASSLDGAGSNQPQHF.